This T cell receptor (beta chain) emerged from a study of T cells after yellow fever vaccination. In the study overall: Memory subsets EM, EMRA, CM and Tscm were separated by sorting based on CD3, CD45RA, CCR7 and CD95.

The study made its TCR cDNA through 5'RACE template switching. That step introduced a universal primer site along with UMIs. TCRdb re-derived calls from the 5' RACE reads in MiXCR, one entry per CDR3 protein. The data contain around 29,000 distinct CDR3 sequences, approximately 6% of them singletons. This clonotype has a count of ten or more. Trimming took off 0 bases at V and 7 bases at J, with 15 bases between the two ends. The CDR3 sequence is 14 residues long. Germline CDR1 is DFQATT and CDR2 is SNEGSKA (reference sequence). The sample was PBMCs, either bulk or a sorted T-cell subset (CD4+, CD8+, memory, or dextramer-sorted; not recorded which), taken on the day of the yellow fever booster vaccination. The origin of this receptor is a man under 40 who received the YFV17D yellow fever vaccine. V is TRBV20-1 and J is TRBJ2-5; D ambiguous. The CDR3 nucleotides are TGCAGTGCTAGAGATCCAGTGCAACGGTGGACCCAGTACTTC. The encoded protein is CSARDPVQRWTQYF.